Each of the 12 T cell receptor beta chains below was sequenced from the same sample in a study of T cell responses to AZD1222 COVID-19 vaccine. TCRdb's copy holds only in-frame clones and misses some; the assay was immunoSEQ multiplex PCR. The data hold about 160,000 clones, with about 90% observed a single time. The input for sequencing was peripheral blood, taken on day 0 of AZD1222 vaccination. The receptors here all came from an adult in good health.

V and J are TRBV7-2 and TRBJ2-2; weak D call: TRBD2 (5 bases). The V end was cut by 2 bases, the J end by 1 base, with 8 bases between. Germline CDR1 is SGHTA and CDR2 is FQGNSA. The CDR3 contains 15 residues. CDR3 DNA: TGTGCCAGCAGCTTAAACGGGGTGAACACCGGGGAGCTGTTTTTT. Translation gives CASSLNGVNTGELFF.

The chain employs TRBV24-1 and TRBJ1-2, with TRBD1 matching over 11 bases. This CDR3 spans 15 amino acids. The V segment lost 3 bases and the J segment 4 bases; nucleotides outside the gene matches: 3. Germline V CDR1 and CDR2: KGHDR, SFDVKD. The CDR3 is CATSDRTGGSYGYTF. CDR3 DNA: TGTGCCACCAGTGATAGGACAGGGGGCAGCTATGGCTACACCTTC.

The J gene is TRBJ1-6, the V gene TRBV9; maybe TRBD1 (5 bases). The germline V gene has CDR1 SGDLS and CDR2 YYNGEE. The CDR3 has 13 amino acids. Trimming pared 5 bases from V and 7 bases from J, leaving 10 bases between. The CDR3 sequence is CASSLGHNSPLHF. The CDR3 nucleotides are TGTGCCAGCAGTTTGGGGCACAATTCACCCCTCCACTTT.

The V call is TRBV9, the J call TRBJ2-2; 9 positions match TRBD2. With V trimmed by 3 bases and J by 3 bases, 6 bases remained unmatched. The germline gives CDR1 SGDLS, CDR2 YYNGEE. This CDR3 is built from 16 residues. CDR3 sequence: CASSATSGEHTGELFF. CDR3 bases: TGTGCCAGCAGCGCGACTAGCGGTGAGCACACCGGGGAGCTGTTTTTT.

This clone appeared a single time. The V and J genes are TRBV27 and TRBJ1-2, with D perhaps TRBD1 (5 bases). The V and J ends lost 0 bases and 6 bases respectively, with 17 bases between them. Per the germline V gene, CDR1 is MNHEY and CDR2 is SMNVEV (reference sequence). The CDR3 contains 16 residues. CDR3 protein: CASSLSVRAGFDGYTF. The CDR3 DNA reads as TGTGCCAGCAGTTTATCAGTGAGGGCAGGGTTCGATGGCTACACCTTC.

V and J are TRBV28 and TRBJ2-7, with 11 positions matching TRBD1. The CDR3 extends over 14 amino acids. CDR1 MDHEN and CDR2 SYDVKM come from the germline V gene. V dropped 5 bases and J dropped 4; count of bases not matched to a gene: 4. For the CDR3, the DNA is TGTGCCAGCAGTCCCGGACAGGGGGCTTACGAGCAGTACTTC. Its protein product is CASSPGQGAYEQYF.

This chain joins TRBV28 and TRBJ2-2; weak D call: TRBD1 (6 bases). CDR3 length: 16 residues. With 5 bases removed from V and 2 bases from J, the gap between germline ends came to 15 bases. CDR1 and CDR2 (germline): MDHEN, SYDVKM. CDR3 residues: CASSNAGTPNTGELFF. The DNA for the CDR3 is TGTGCCAGCAGTAATGCCGGGACACCCAACACCGGGGAGCTGTTTTTT.

The rearrangement uses TRBV9 and TRBJ1-2; D possibly corresponds to TRBD1 (6 bases). Germline V gene lookup returns CDR1 SGDLS and CDR2 YYNGEE. Trimming pared 3 bases from V and 2 bases from J, leaving 8 bases between. This CDR3 contains 13 residues. The CDR3 sequence: CASSGQVNYGYTF. CDR3 sequence (DNA): TGTGCCAGCAGCGGACAGGTAAACTATGGCTACACCTTC.

The sample holds many counts of this clone. The chain uses TRBV7-9 and TRBJ2-5; 11 nucleotides agree with TRBD2. The CDR3 is made up of 17 amino acids. V shed 5 bases and J 1 base; nucleotides not matched to a gene: 9. The V gene's germline CDR1 is SEHNR and CDR2 FQNEAQ (reference sequence). The CDR3 protein is CASSPRTSGYTQETQYF. In DNA, the CDR3 is TGTGCCAGCAGCCCCCGGACTAGCGGGTACACCCAAGAGACCCAGTACTTC.

This CDR3 reads CASSIGARRVNTEAFF. CDR3 in DNA: TGTGCCAGTAGTATTGGAGCCAGGAGGGTGAACACTGAAGCTTTCTTT. This chain connects TRBV19 to TRBJ1-1; no firm D call. Trimming pared 3 bases from V and 0 bases from J, leaving 14 bases between. This CDR3 is 16 amino acids long. Germline assignment: CDR1 LNHDA and CDR2 SQIVND (reference sequence).

The chain recombines TRBV29-1 with TRBJ1-3; D remains ambiguous. Germline V gives CDR1 SQVTM, CDR2 ANQGSEA. The CDR3 is 12 residues long. Trimming removed 1 base at V and 4 bases at J, with 5 bases between. The CDR3 spells CSVEAGGNTIYF. The CDR3 DNA follows: TGCAGCGTTGAAGCAGGAGGAAACACCATATATTTT. Variable domain in full (rest from reference TRBV29-1 and TRBJ1-3): SAVISQKPSRDICQRGTSLTIQCQVDSQVTMMFWYRQQPGQSLTLIATANQGSEATYESGFVIDKFPISRPNLTFSTLTVSNMSPEDSSIYLCSVEAGGNTIYFGEGSWLTVV.

The CDR3 reads CASSLASREGSETQYF. DNA for the CDR3: TGCGCCAGCAGCTTGGCCTCGCGGGAGGGATCAGAGACCCAGTACTTC. J is TRBJ2-5 and V is TRBV5-1; TRBD2 matches 9 bases. CDR1 and CDR2 (germline): SGHRS, YFSETQ. The trim removed 0 bases at V and 4 bases at J, leaving 7 bases unmatched. This CDR3 is 16 amino acids long.